The clone carrying this T cell receptor (beta chain) was detected many times. Its target is not known. The data derive from a study of metastatic and nonmetastatic thyroid tumors. Whole-study context: Repertoire data that came from the blood and tumor or nodule tissue of malignant and benign thyroid patients were compared. Whole-study findings and limits: The reported finding was significantly higher TCR beta diversity in malignant thyroid tumors relative to benign nodules, in blood and tumor.

Germline V CDR1 and CDR2: SNHLY, FYNNEI. CDR3 length: 14 amino acids. Trimming cost V 3 bases and J 0 bases, with 8 bases left between them. Original handling: Built for papillary thyroid cancer, a distant-metastasis classifier drew on CDR3 differences across clinicopathological groups. TCRdb reanalyzed the PCR reads with MiXCR. The V and J calls and clone size are TCRdb's, not the authors'. The table shows more than 85,000 clones, with 8.6% occurring only once. All patients were treatment-naive before thyroid surgery. The chain carries TRBV2 and TRBJ1-1; D gene ambiguous. The TCR was taken from a female donor with papillary thyroid cancer or a benign thyroid nodule (not recorded which). Some clones in this sample may be carry-over from other donors' samples. Sample: blood. The CDR3, as DNA: TGTGCCAGCAGTGAGCGGGAGATGAACACTGAAGCTTTCTTT. Translating it yields CASSEREMNTEAFF. Filled out from reference TRBV2 and TRBJ1-1, the complete variable domain reads EPEVTQTPSHQVTQMGQEVILRCVPISNHLYFYWYRQILGQKVEFLVSFYNNEISEKSEIFDDQFSVERPDGSNFTLKIRSTKLEDSAMYFCASSEREMNTEAFFGQGTRLTVV.